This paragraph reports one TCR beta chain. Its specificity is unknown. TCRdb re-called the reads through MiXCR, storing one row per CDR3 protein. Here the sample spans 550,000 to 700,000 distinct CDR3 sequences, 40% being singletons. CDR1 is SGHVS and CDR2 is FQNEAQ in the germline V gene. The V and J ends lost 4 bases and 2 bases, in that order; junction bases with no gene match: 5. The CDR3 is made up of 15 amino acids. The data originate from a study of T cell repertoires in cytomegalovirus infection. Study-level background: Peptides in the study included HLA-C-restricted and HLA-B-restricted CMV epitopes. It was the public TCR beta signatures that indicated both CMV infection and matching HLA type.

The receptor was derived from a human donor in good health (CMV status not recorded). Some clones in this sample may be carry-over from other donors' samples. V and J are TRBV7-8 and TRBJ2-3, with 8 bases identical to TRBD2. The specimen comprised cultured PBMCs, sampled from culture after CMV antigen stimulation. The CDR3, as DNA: TGTGCCAGCAGCTACAAAGCGGGGGTCACAGATACGCAGTATTTT. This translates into CASSYKAGVTDTQYF.